This T cell receptor (beta chain) was profiled in a study of human T cells and chemical hapten exposure. Overall study context: Across the whole study, which lasted roughly 24 weeks, patients were given diphenylcyclopropenone on the scalp once a week. Regarding the study as a whole: Controls had significantly fewer large CDR3 similarity clusters than were formed by expanded TCRs. Alopecia affecting every donor means their immune response may not match healthy people's.

CDR3 length equals 18 residues. MiXCR was run by TCRdb on the RACE reads, yielding one entry per CDR3 protein. The repertoire holds a few hundred thousand distinct CDR3 sequences, with over 5% as singletons. This sample's time point: pre-sensitization, week 0. Treatment described: therapeutic diphenylcyclopropenone sensitization with weekly scalp DPC. The sample holds a few counts of this clonotype. The target antigen is unknown. The origin of this receptor is a woman under 30 with alopecia areata. Some clones in this sample may be carry-over from other donors' samples. The sample in question was whole blood, obtained in connection with sensitization to the hapten diphenylcyclopropenone (DPC). V gene TRBV21-1 combines with J gene TRBJ2-7; whether TRBD1, the table's D call, matches the DNA was not checked. TRBV21-1 is noted as a pseudogene. The CDR3 DNA reads as TGTGCCAGCAGCAAAGGAAAGAGAACAGGGGGCATCGGAGGCGAGCAGTACTTC. Its translation is CASSKGKRTGGIGGEQYF.